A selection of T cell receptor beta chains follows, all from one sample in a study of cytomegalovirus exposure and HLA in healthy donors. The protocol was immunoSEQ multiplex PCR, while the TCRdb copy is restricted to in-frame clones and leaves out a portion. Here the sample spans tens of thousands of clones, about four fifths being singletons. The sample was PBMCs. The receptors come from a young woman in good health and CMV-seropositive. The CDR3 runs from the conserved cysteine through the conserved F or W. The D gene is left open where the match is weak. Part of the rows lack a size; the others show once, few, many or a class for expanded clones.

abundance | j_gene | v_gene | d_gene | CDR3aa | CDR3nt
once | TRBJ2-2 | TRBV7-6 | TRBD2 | CASSSRRGGVTGELFF | TGTGCCAGCAGCTCCCGTCGGGGGGGTGTCACCGGGGAGCTGTTTTTT
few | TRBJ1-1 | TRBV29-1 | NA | CSVDPDGNSAFF | TGCAGCGTTGACCCGGACGGGAACTCGGCTTTCTTT
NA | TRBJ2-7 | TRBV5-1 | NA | CASSWSGNSYEQYF | TGCGCCAGCAGCTGGTCCGGGAACTCCTACGAGCAGTACTTC
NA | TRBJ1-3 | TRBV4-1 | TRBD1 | CAVKEGTAGNTIYF | TGCGCCGTCAAAGAAGGGACAGCTGGAAACACCATATATTTT
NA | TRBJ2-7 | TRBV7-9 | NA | CASSSTTSTYEQYF | TGTGCCAGCAGCTCTACCACTAGCACCTACGAGCAGTACTTC
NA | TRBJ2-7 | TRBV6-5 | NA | CASSYSINGWGDEQYF | TGTGCCAGCAGTTACTCGATCAACGGGTGGGGAGACGAGCAGTACTTC
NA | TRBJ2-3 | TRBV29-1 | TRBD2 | CSGGGTSDRPDTQYF | TGCAGCGGGGGGGGAACTAGCGATCGCCCAGATACGCAGTATTTT
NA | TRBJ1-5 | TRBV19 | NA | CASSIGGGGNQPQHF | TGTGCCAGTAGTATAGGAGGGGGAGGCAATCAGCCCCAGCATTTT
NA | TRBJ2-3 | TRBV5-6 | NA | CASSLDRGTDTQYF | TGTGCCAGCAGCTTGGACCGGGGTACGGATACGCAGTATTTT
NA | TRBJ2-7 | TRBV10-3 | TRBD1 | CAISAGTGVSEQYF | TGTGCCATCAGTGCCGGGACAGGGGTCTCCGAGCAGTACTTC
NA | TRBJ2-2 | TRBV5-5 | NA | CASSSQGAYTGELFF | TGTGCCAGCAGTTCCCAAGGGGCCTACACCGGGGAGCTGTTTTTT